This record covers a single TCR beta chain. Its cognate antigen is unknown. The V gene lost 5 bases and the J gene lost 11 bases, with 7 bases spanning the gap. Germline V gene sequence: CDR1 SGHTA, CDR2 FQGNSA. This CDR3 contains 11 residues. One entry per CDR3 protein results from TCRdb running MiXCR on the 5' RACE reads. Here the sample spans 500,000 to 650,000 distinct CDR3 sequences, 10% to 15% being singletons. The data stem from a study of T cells after yellow fever vaccination. Study results and caveats: The CD4 compartment and the CD8 compartment contained a small share of clonotypes in common. Abundant clonotypes from the bulk population could get into FACS-sorted repertoires as contaminants. Researchers report a weaker secondary response that nonetheless peaked faster, day 5 versus 15. Clones from primary vaccination mostly reappeared after the booster (around 96% CD4, approximately 86% CD8).

The receptor was derived from a man aged 30 to 45 who received the YFV17D yellow fever vaccine. The material was PBMCs, obtained on the day of the yellow fever booster vaccination. The chain joins TRBV7-2 to TRBJ1-6; D is unclear. The CDR3 DNA follows: TGTGCCAGCAGCCTCAGTGCACCCCTCCACTTT. Protein sequence: CASSLSAPLHF.